One T cell receptor (beta chain) is described in this entry. The data were taken from a study of T cells expressing NK-cell markers. The germline gives CDR1 SGHRS, CDR2 YFSETQ. This CDR3 has 15 amino acids. From its re-call of the 5' RACE reads, TCRdb lists each CDR3 protein once, without DNA. The sample data list under 200,000 distinct CDR3 sequences. Sequencing was carried out using blood T cells: a sorted CD56 or NKG2C T cell subset, CD4+ or CD8+ T cells, or bulk PBMC T cells (not recorded which). The TCR was taken from a woman between 18 and 70 years old in good health. The chain is built from TRBV5-1 and TRBJ2-3; TCRdb lists TRBD2, though no DNA is available to test this call. CDR3 protein: CASSLYQPLTDTQYF.